Below, 26 T cell receptor beta chains from the same sample are listed, as sequenced in a study of shared clonotypes between healthy human individuals. Data came from immunoSEQ multiplex PCR; TCRdb stores just in-frame clones and leaves some out. Seen here are about 110,000 clones, around 68% observed once, and the top ten hold around 24%. Sequencing was done on a sample of memory CD8+ T cells sorted from blood. Subset denoted: CD45RO+ cells pooled with CCR7-negative TemRA cells. These receptor sequences come from a woman in her twenties or thirties in good health.

The chain joins TRBV19 to TRBJ2-1, with 7 bases aligning to TRBD1. The CDR3 runs 16 residues. Germline V gene sequence: CDR1 LNHDA, CDR2 SQIVND (reference sequence). The V gene end was trimmed by 6 bases and the J gene end by 3 bases; junction bases not matched to a gene: 11. The DNA for the CDR3 is TGTGCCAGTAGCCACGGACAGGCTGGAATCTACAATGAGCAGTTCTTC. It translates to CASSHGQAGIYNEQFF.

CDR3 nucleotides: TGTGCCAGCAGTGAAGCGGGGACTGAAGCTTTCTTT. This gives the protein CASSEAGTEAFF. J is TRBJ1-1 and V is TRBV25-1; D gene unclear. CDR1 MGHDK and CDR2 SYGVNS come from the germline V gene. CDR3 length: 12 amino acids. Trimming shortened V by 2 bases and J by 5 bases, and 6 bases separated the two germline ends.

This clone was detected ten times or more. The same CDR3 arises from other DNA sequences in this sample as well. The CDR3 nucleotides read TGTGCCAGCAGTCCTTCCTCCCCCTACGAGCAGTACTTC. Amino acid sequence: CASSPSSPYEQYF. The V and J genes are TRBV27 and TRBJ2-7; no definite D call. Germline CDR1 is MNHEY and CDR2 is SMNVEV (reference sequence). The CDR3 runs to 13 residues. V was shortened by 5 bases and J by 2 bases, with 10 bases between the two germline ends.

The rearrangement joins TRBV6-1 to TRBJ2-2; D not certain. The CDR3 contains 14 residues. V dropped 1 base and J dropped 5 bases, with 8 bases sitting between them. CDR1 and CDR2 (germline): MNHNS, SASEGT. CDR3 sequence (DNA): TGTGCCAGCAGTGAAGGAAAGGAGACCGGGGAGCTGTTTTTT. As protein: CASSEGKETGELFF.

This chain connects TRBV6-5 to TRBJ2-7; possibly TRBD2 for D (5 bases). This CDR3 comprises 14 residues. The V gene's germline CDR1 is MNHEY and CDR2 SVGAGI. The V gene lost 6 bases and the J gene lost 5 bases, with 17 bases spanning the gap. CDR3 nucleotides: TGTGCCAGCAGACCCGGACTTAATGTCAACGAGCAGTACTTC. This translates into CASRPGLNVNEQYF.

This chain joins TRBV15 and TRBJ2-7; D is uncertain. The CDR3 length is 11 residues. CDR1 and CDR2 from the germline V gene are LNHNV and YYDKDF (reference sequence). V dropped 8 bases and J dropped 6 bases, with 11 bases sitting between them. The CDR3 region is CATATVSEQYF. DNA of the CDR3: TGTGCCACCGCTACGGTGAGCGAGCAGTACTTC.

This clone has a handful of counts. The genes are TRBV19 and TRBJ1-5, with unresolved D. CDR3 length equals 14 residues. Trimming cost V 4 bases and J 3 bases, with 10 bases left between them. In germline, CDR1 is LNHDA, CDR2 SQIVND (reference sequence). CDR3 sequence (DNA): TGTGCCAGTAGTAATTACGAAGACAATCAGCCCCAGCATTTT. Its protein product is CASSNYEDNQPQHF.

This clone was seen only once. This chain links TRBV14 with TRBJ2-2; D call uncertain. This CDR3 has 18 residues. V lost 0 bases and J lost 7, with 21 bases in between. Germline V CDR1 and CDR2: SGHDN, FVKESK. CDR3 in amino acids: CASSQEHPRSGVGGELFF. In DNA form, the CDR3 reads TGTGCCAGCAGCCAAGAACACCCTAGATCCGGTGTAGGCGGGGAGCTGTTTTTT.

The V gene is TRBV19, the J gene TRBJ1-1; unclear D gene. V lost 6 bases, J lost 1 base, and 9 bases lay in between. The germline gives CDR1 LNHDA, CDR2 SQIVND (reference sequence). The CDR3 is made up of 13 amino acids. CDR3: CASRSGGNTEAFF. DNA for the CDR3: TGTGCCAGTAGATCTGGCGGGAACACTGAAGCTTTCTTT.

In this sample, this clone turned up a few times. The J gene is TRBJ1-3, the V gene TRBV14, with unresolved D. CDR1 is SGHDN, CDR2 FVKESK, per germline. This CDR3 comprises 17 residues. Between the trimmed V and J ends, which lost 4 bases and 0 bases, there was a span of 16 bases. In DNA, the CDR3 is TGTGCCAGCAGCCCCCAGGCGTTGGGTAGCTCTGGAAACACCATATATTTT. This codes for CASSPQALGSSGNTIYF.

This chain links TRBV27 with TRBJ2-5; 7 positions match TRBD2. CDR1 and CDR2 (germline): MNHEY, SMNVEV (reference sequence). Unmatched junction bases numbered 9, after V lost 2 bases and J lost 6 bases. The CDR3 consists of 15 residues. CDR3 sequence: CASSLTASGIKTQYF. DNA for the CDR3: TGTGCCAGCAGTTTAACGGCTAGCGGAATAAAGACCCAGTACTTC.

Here the CDR3 reads CAWKPGLAGLEQYF. The DNA for the CDR3 is TGTGCCTGGAAACCGGGACTAGCGGGATTGGAGCAGTACTTC. The chain carries TRBV30 and TRBJ2-7; TRBD2 aligns across 13 bases. Trimming cost V 4 bases and J 7 bases; bases outside gene matches: 7. The CDR3 is made up of 14 amino acids. The germline V gene has CDR1 GTSNPN and CDR2 SVGIG (reference sequence).

The chain combines TRBV5-5 with TRBJ1-2, with 8 bases fitting TRBD1. V shed 4 bases and J 0 bases; nucleotides not matched to a gene: 5. Germline V gives CDR1 SGHKS, CDR2 YYEKEE (reference sequence). The CDR3 has 15 residues. Here the CDR3 DNA reads TGTGCCAGCAGCCCCGGACAGGGCCCTAACTATGGCTACACCTTC. Translated, it gives CASSPGQGPNYGYTF.

The rearrangement uses TRBV30 and TRBJ2-7; TRBD1 agrees at 9 bases. V lost 4 bases and J lost 2; bases outside the gene matches: 6. The CDR3 has 14 amino acids. Germline loops: CDR1 GTSNPN, CDR2 SVGIG (reference sequence). In DNA form, the CDR3 reads TGTGCCTGGACGCGACAGGGGGTTACCTACGAGCAGTACTTC. It specifies CAWTRQGVTYEQYF.

This sequence joins TRBV5-1 and TRBJ1-1; D perhaps matches TRBD1 (5 bases). CDR1 SGHRS and CDR2 YFSETQ come from the germline V gene. V was cut by 0 bases and J by 6 bases, with 18 bases left in between. This CDR3 has 16 residues. CDR3 nucleotide sequence: TGCGCCAGCAGCTTGGATTGGGGGACGAGAAGCGCTGAAGCTTTCTTT. It is translated as CASSLDWGTRSAEAFF. The full variable domain, its missing parts supplied by reference TRBV5-1 and TRBJ1-1, is KAGVTQTPRYLIKTRGQQVTLSCSPISGHRSVSWYQQTPGQGLQFLFEYFSETQRNKGNFPGRFSGRQFSNSRSEMNVSTLELGDSALYLCASSLDWGTRSAEAFFGQGTRLTVV.

The table lists this clone with a few counts. The chain couples TRBV11-3 to TRBJ2-7, with D perhaps TRBD1 or TRBD2 (5 bases each). Germline values: CDR1 SGHNT, CDR2 YENEEA. V lost 3 bases and J 2 bases, leaving 11 bases between the germline ends. This CDR3 has 14 amino acids. The CDR3 is CASSFGGRTYEQYF. The CDR3, as DNA: TGTGCCAGCAGCTTTGGGGGAAGGACCTACGAGCAGTACTTC.

This chain links TRBV2 with TRBJ2-1; D is possibly TRBD1 (5 bases). The germline gives CDR1 SNHLY, CDR2 FYNNEI. V lost 7 bases and J 6 bases, leaving 13 bases between the germline ends. This CDR3 region has 13 residues. The CDR3 coding sequence is TGTGCCAGCAAGGGGATAGCAGGCAATGAGCAGTTCTTC. This sequence encodes CASKGIAGNEQFF.

A few counts support this clone. The rearrangement links TRBV19 to TRBJ1-5, with TRBD1 identical over 7 bases. Germline CDR1 reads LNHDA; CDR2 reads SQIVND (reference sequence). Trimming took 7 bases from V and 4 from J; bases not matched to a gene: 10. The length of the CDR3 is 15 residues. The CDR3 bases are TGTGCCAGTACGAAACCGGGACAGCATAATCAGCCCCAGCATTTT. Its translation is CASTKPGQHNQPQHF.

This clone has a handful of counts. The rearrangement links TRBV7-5 to TRBJ1-5; TRBD1 is the table's D call and was not checked against the DNA. TRBV7-5 is an annotated pseudogene. The CDR3 extends over 12 amino acids. CDR3 in DNA: TGTGTCAGAAGTTGGGAATCCAGGGGCCAGCATTTT. As protein: CVRSWESRGQHF.

The table lists this clone with many counts. The chain is built from TRBV13 and TRBJ2-7; the D is unclear. In germline, CDR1 is PRHDT, CDR2 FYEKMQ (reference sequence). The length of the CDR3 is 13 residues. Trimming stripped 0 bases from V and 3 bases from J, with 6 bases between. CDR3 residues: CASSLGVGYEQYF. The CDR3 DNA sequence: TGTGCCAGCAGCTTAGGGGTGGGCTACGAGCAGTACTTC.

This clone came up many times. This chain joins TRBV29-1 and TRBJ2-4, with 10 nucleotides matching TRBD1. The CDR3 consists of 13 residues. The V segment lost 6 bases and the J segment 8 bases; nucleotides outside the gene matches: 7. Germline lookup yields CDR1 SQVTM and CDR2 ANQGSEA. The CDR3 loop is CSVTGGFQDIQYF. CDR3 coding DNA: TGCAGCGTGACAGGGGGCTTTCAGGACATTCAGTACTTC.

The chain employs TRBV7-9 and TRBJ1-5, with TRBD1 matching 10 bases. The CDR3 extends over 16 amino acids. Germline V lookup: CDR1 SEHNR, CDR2 FQNEAQ (reference sequence). Trimming took 6 bases from V and 4 from J; bases not matched to a gene: 9. CDR3 in amino acids: CASSPRQGAPNQPQHF. DNA for the CDR3: TGTGCCAGCAGTCCCCGACAGGGGGCGCCTAATCAGCCCCAGCATTTT.

This chain links TRBV7-2 with TRBJ1-5, with TRBD1 as a possible D gene (5 bases). In germline, CDR1 is SGHTA, CDR2 FQGNSA. The CDR3 is made up of 15 amino acids. V lost 5 bases and J lost 7, with 18 bases in between. CDR3 sequence: CASSKDSLSDQPQHF. The DNA of the CDR3 is TGTGCCAGCAGCAAAGACAGTCTTTCGGACCAGCCCCAGCATTTT.

This chain links TRBV5-1 with TRBJ2-7, with D unresolved. V was cut by 4 bases and J by 2 bases, with 16 bases left in between. The CDR3 runs to 15 residues. Germline loops: CDR1 SGHRS, CDR2 YFSETQ. DNA for the CDR3: TGCGCCAGCAGCCCGGACCGGCTGGATCCCTACGAGCAGTACTTC. It specifies CASSPDRLDPYEQYF.

At least ten counts were recorded for this clone. This chain links TRBV2 with TRBJ2-7; D is undetermined. CDR3 size: 13 residues. Germline CDR1 is SNHLY and CDR2 is FYNNEI. V dropped 2 bases and J dropped 2 bases, with 7 bases sitting between them. The chain's CDR3 is CASSESIPYEQYF. The DNA for the CDR3 is TGTGCCAGCAGTGAATCGATCCCCTACGAGCAGTACTTC. The variable domain in full, with the rest retrieved from reference TRBV2 and TRBJ2-7, is EPEVTQTPSHQVTQMGQEVILRCVPISNHLYFYWYRQILGQKVEFLVSFYNNEISEKSEIFDDQFSVERPDGSNFTLKIRSTKLEDSAMYFCASSESIPYEQYFGPGTRLTVT.

The genes are TRBV25-1 and TRBJ2-1; 10 bases are a match to TRBD2. Germline CDR1 is MGHDK and CDR2 is SYGVNS. CDR3 length equals 18 residues. J gave up 3 bases and V 2 bases, and 10 bases lay outside the gene matches. The CDR3 coding sequence is TGTGCCAGCAGTGAAGTGGAGGGGACTAGCGATTACTACAATGAGCAGTTCTTC. It specifies CASSEVEGTSDYYNEQFF.